The TCR beta chain under discussion was sequenced for a study of blood T cell repertoires in COVID-19. Study at large: The study drew acute and convalescent COVID-19 samples from the United States, Italy and Spain.

TCRdb keeps only in-frame clones here, not all; method: immunoSEQ multiplex PCR. The sample has about 200,000 clones, around three quarters seen once. The sequence came from a woman aged 70-85 years with acute or convalescent COVID-19. Sequencing was carried out using peripheral blood.

The CDR3 here is CAWRGAQWAQRNTIYF. The CDR3 DNA sequence: TGTGCCTGGAGGGGGGCCCAGTGGGCCCAGCGGAACACCATATATTTT. V and J are TRBV30 and TRBJ1-3; perhaps TRBD1 as D (6 bases). Trimming removed 3 bases at V and 7 bases at J, with 22 bases between. Looked up from germline, CDR1 is GTSNPN and CDR2 is SVGIG (reference sequence). This CDR3 spans 16 amino acids. The full variable domain, its missing parts supplied by reference TRBV30 and TRBJ1-3, is SQTIHQWPATLVQPVGSPLSLECTVEGTSNPNLYWYRQAAGRGLQLLFYSVGIGQISSEVPQNLSASRPQDRQFILSSKKLLLSDSGFYLCAWRGAQWAQRNTIYFGEGSWLTVV.